The clone carrying this TCR beta chain was observed at least ten times. Its antigen is unidentified. These data come from a study of blood T cells in healthy people across ages. Study background: Template switching recovered approximately one barcoded beta molecule for every two T cells.

Donors ranged from about 6 to 90 years old and were healthy Caucasians in Russia. Whole-study results and caveats: Considered underestimates were the diversity estimates obtained from one million T cells.

Losses at the gene ends were 6 bases for V and 5 bases for J; bases not matched to a gene: 3. CDR3 length: 12 amino acids. Combining a sample-barcoded 5' primer with a J-beta primer mix, a second PCR ran for 7 to 11 cycles. Unique molecular identifiers of 12 random nucleotides labeled each cDNA. TCRdb re-called the 5' RACE reads with MiXCR, one entry per CDR3 protein. Among around 1,500,000 distinct CDR3 sequences listed, roughly 27% were seen once. Source material: blood. This receptor was taken from a woman aged 25 to 39 in good health. The genes are TRBV12-3 or TRBV12-4 and TRBJ1-1; 7 nucleotides line up with TRBD1. The CDR3 DNA reads as TGTGCCAGCAGCCCACAGGGGACTGAAGCTTTCTTT. It translates to CASSPQGTEAFF.